The T cell receptor (beta chain) described here comes from a study of blood T cell repertoires in COVID-19. Study members were between 18 and 89 years old and lived in 24 US regions. Source study methods: Estimation of nucleated cell counts was performed using reference gene primer amplification. Measured with immunoSEQ multiplex PCR; TCRdb has only the in-frame clones, and not every one. That table gives V, J and clone size, and the DNA gave D and trimming. The table lists 150,000 or so clones, roughly nine tenths of them singletons, with about 1.2% in the top ten. The sample was PBMCs or T cells enriched from blood (not recorded which). This clonotype was obtained from a human donor with acute COVID-19. The donor label of this sample is uncertain.

CDR3 DNA sequence: TGTGCCACCAGCAGAGATTTGGCGGGACAGGGGGATGAAAAACTGTTTTTT. Translation gives CATSRDLAGQGDEKLFF. This chain uses TRBV15 with TRBJ1-4; 11 nucleotides agree with TRBD1. After removal of 0 bases from V and 6 bases from J, the junction contained 6 bases not matched to a gene. Germline V CDR1 and CDR2: LNHNV, YYDKDF (reference sequence). The CDR3 is made up of 17 amino acids.